This TCR beta chain comes out of a study of type 1 regulatory T cells (dated by TCRdb to 2020 to 2022). For the study in its entirety: The study characterized an in vitro protocol that generated a Tr1-enriched, alloantigen-specific CD4 T cell product named T-allo10. T-allo10 was being evaluated clinically in patients with hematological malignancies who were receiving allogeneic hematopoietic stem cell transplantation. Summary of the overall study and its limitations: Tr1 cells showed a more restricted TCR repertoire than non-Tr1 cells, which the study interpreted as alloantigen-induced clonal expansion.

Regarding this clonotype: Its antigen is unknown. Per-nucleotide qualities are absent, and no much larger clonotype sits a single base away.

Sequencing was performed on an Illumina MiSeq. TCRdb reprocessed the public reads (quality trimming at Q25 with fastp, clone calling with MiXCR) and kept in-frame beta chains. Here each entry gathers all rows of one CDR3 protein and keeps the most common genes and DNA. In all, the sample holds tens of thousands of distinct CDR3 sequences, and roughly 20% of those were seen once. The biggest ten clones account for more than 7.5% of the sample. V is cut by 6 bases and J by 8 bases, and the space between the germline ends is 16 bases. CDR1 SQVTM and CDR2 ANQGSEA are derived from the germline V gene. The CDR3 has 13 amino acids, counting the end cysteine and phenylalanine. The only DNA kept is the CDR3, 39 bases in frame from the first base.

The sequence derives from a human donor in good health. Sequencing input: cultured type 1 regulatory T (Tr1) cells, either the whole culture or a sorted fraction (not recorded which). What the cell subset or site label conveys for this sample: type 1 regulatory T cells sorted from the T-allo10 product. The rearranged chain carries TRBV29-1 and TRBJ1-4; TRBD1 is a possible D gene, resting on 5 matching bases. The DNA sequence reads TGCAGCGTCCAGCGGGGGTTGGGGGAAAAACTGTTTTTT. Its translation is CSVQRGLGEKLFF.